This section outlines one T cell receptor beta chain sequence together with its context. The sample is drawn from a study of CD8 T cells in Susac syndrome. CDR3 size: 15 residues. CDR1 KGHSH and CDR2 LQKENI come from the germline V gene. The junction had 6 bases not matched to a gene; V was cut back by 4 bases and J by 3 bases. With random hexamers, reverse transcription was performed on about 0.5 to 1 ug of RNA. Multiplex PCR with immunoSEQ amplified the TCR beta CDR3 across 54 Vbeta and 13 Jbeta. TCRdb re-analysed the immunoSEQ multiplex PCR reads in MiXCR, keeping a single row per CDR3 protein. Among more than 120,000 distinct CDR3 sequences listed, 94% were seen once. From blood CD8+ and CD4+ T cells, TCR beta sequences were generated. The individuals used as controls were healthy donors who had been matched for both age and sex. Negative magnetic isolation gave CD8+ and CD4+ cells; FACS enriched CD8+ TEMRA.

V gene TRBV18 combines with J gene TRBJ2-3; 8 bases line up with TRBD2. Input material: CD4+ T cells from PBMCs. The sequence came from a human donor in good health. Here the CDR3 DNA reads TGTGCCAGCTCACGGGAGCGGGAGTGGACAGATACGCAGTATTTT. Its translation is CASSREREWTDTQYF.